Shown below are 13 T cell receptor beta chains from a single sample sequenced in a study of post-analysis software for immune sequencing data. Libraries were made from TCR beta cDNA, and they carried unique molecular identifiers. From the PCR reads, TCRdb called clonotypes with MiXCR, one entry per CDR3 protein. The data hold more than 500,000 distinct CDR3 sequences, with around a third observed a single time. Study-wide findings and caveats: Controls had lower frequencies than patients of five TRBV segments, which included TRBV5-6, TRBV5-1 and TRBV20-1.

No antigens are known for them. The sample consisted of blood. These receptors came from a girl aged 2-17 years with multiple sclerosis.

The chain carries TRBV18 and TRBJ2-5; a weak D match, TRBD1 (7 bases). Germline-derived CDR1 and CDR2 are KGHSH and LQKENI. The V and J ends lost 7 bases and 5 bases respectively, with 17 bases between them. The CDR3 has 14 amino acids. Here the CDR3 DNA reads TGTGCCAGCTGCCCAGGGGGAGGCGAGGAGACCCAGTACTTC. Residues: CASCPGGGEETQYF.

Comments on this clonotype: It may be a read error: a sequence one base away is much more abundant. The chain links TRBV7-2 to TRBJ2-1; D is unresolved. V was trimmed by 4 bases and J by 3 bases, leaving 4 bases between them. Germline values: CDR1 SGHTA, CDR2 FQGNSA. The CDR3 runs 12 residues. CDR3 nucleotide sequence: TGTGCCAGCAGCTGGGACTACAATGAGCAGTTCTTC. It is translated as CASSWDYNEQFF.

In this sample, this clonotype turned up many times. The J gene is TRBJ2-5, the V gene TRBV20-1; D gene unclear. V was shortened by 2 bases and J by 3 bases, with 4 bases between the two germline ends. The CDR3 covers 11 residues. Germline-derived CDR1 and CDR2 are DFQATT and SNEGSKA (reference sequence). The CDR3 coding sequence is TGCAGTGCTAGACCGGAAGAGACCCAGTACTTC. Protein: CSARPEETQYF.

This clonotype was detected a few times. This chain joins TRBV28 and TRBJ2-1, with unresolved D. V was clipped by 5 bases and J by 8 bases, with 7 bases between them. Germline V gene lookup returns CDR1 MDHEN and CDR2 SYDVKM. The CDR3 sequence is 11 residues long. The CDR3 loop reads CASSNEDEQFF. The CDR3, as DNA: TGTGCCAGCAGTAACGAGGATGAGCAGTTCTTC.

The V gene is TRBV28, the J gene TRBJ2-1; D is possibly TRBD2 (5 bases). Trimming removed 6 bases from V and 8 bases from J, with 20 bases in between. CDR1 MDHEN and CDR2 SYDVKM come from the germline V gene. The CDR3 spans 15 residues. This CDR3 reads CASRVRPGGRYEQFF. The CDR3 DNA reads TGTGCCAGCAGAGTGAGACCGGGCGGGCGCTATGAGCAGTTCTTC.

The V gene is TRBV7-2, the J gene TRBJ2-1; perhaps TRBD2 as D (5 bases). The CDR3 has 13 amino acids. Germline CDR1 SGHTA, CDR2 FQGNSA. The V and J ends lost 5 bases and 5 bases respectively, with 10 bases between them. This chain's CDR3 is CASSPEGDNEQFF. The CDR3 DNA reads TGTGCCAGCAGCCCTGAGGGCGACAATGAGCAGTTCTTC.

This clonotype occurred a few times. V usage is TRBV5-5 and J usage is TRBJ1-4, with unresolved D. CDR1 SGHKS and CDR2 YYEKEE come from the germline V gene (reference sequence). V was pared by 4 bases and J by 3 bases, with 13 bases between. The CDR3 contains 15 residues. The CDR3 loop is CASSRRVAANEKLFF. CDR3 nucleotides: TGTGCCAGCAGCCGGAGGGTTGCGGCTAATGAAAAACTGTTTTTT.

J is TRBJ2-1 and V is TRBV10-3; 7 bases agree with TRBD2. The CDR3 consists of 15 residues. Germline V gene lookup returns CDR1 ENHRY and CDR2 SYGVKD. Unmatched junction bases numbered 7, after V lost 4 bases and J lost 4 bases. This CDR3 reads CAISAASGGYNEQFF. CDR3 DNA sequence: TGTGCCATCAGTGCAGCTAGCGGAGGTTACAATGAGCAGTTCTTC.

This clonotype was seen more than once but under ten times. V and J are TRBV27 and TRBJ2-3; 9 bases align to TRBD2. V trimming: 6 bases; J trimming: 0 bases; junction bases outside the gene matches: 13. Germline CDR1 MNHEY, CDR2 SMNVEV (reference sequence). The CDR3 has 18 amino acids. DNA of the CDR3: TGTGCCAGCAGCCCCTTGCGCGGGGGGGACGTCAGCACAGATACGCAGTATTTT. Its protein is CASSPLRGGDVSTDTQYF.

This clonotype appeared a few times. The rearrangement links TRBV20-1 to TRBJ1-5; 9 positions agree with TRBD1. After removal of 3 bases from V and 6 bases from J, the junction contained 12 bases not matched to a gene. Germline V lookup: CDR1 DFQATT, CDR2 SNEGSKA (reference sequence). The CDR3 is 16 residues long. The CDR3 protein is CSARTGDRVVSQPQHF. The CDR3 DNA follows: TGCAGTGCTAGGACCGGGGACAGGGTAGTCAGTCAGCCCCAGCATTTT.

The chain couples TRBV5-1 to TRBJ2-5; 8 bases line up with TRBD2. In germline, CDR1 is SGHRS, CDR2 YFSETQ. This CDR3 contains 15 residues. The J segment lost 4 bases and the V segment lost 1 base, leaving 6 bases of the junction unmatched. This CDR3 is CASSLSGGSIETQYF. CDR3 DNA sequence: TGCGCCAGCAGCTTGAGCGGGGGAAGTATAGAGACCCAGTACTTC.

The chain has TRBV13 and TRBJ2-7; TRBD1 or TRBD2 may be the D gene (5 bases each). Germline V gene sequence: CDR1 PRHDT, CDR2 FYEKMQ (reference sequence). V gave up 5 bases and J gave up 1 base, with 15 bases separating them. CDR3 length: 15 residues. CDR3 residues: CASSHQGTDSYEQYF. CDR3 DNA sequence: TGTGCCAGCAGCCACCAAGGGACCGATTCCTACGAGCAGTACTTC.

V gene TRBV7-6 combines with J gene TRBJ2-3, with 7 bases aligning to TRBD1. Germline values: CDR1 SGHVS, CDR2 FNYEAQ. Unmatched junction bases numbered 7, after V lost 0 bases and J lost 4 bases. The CDR3 consists of 16 residues. The CDR3 DNA is TGTGCCAGCAGCTTAGCGGCCAGGGGGATTTCAGATACGCAGTATTTT. This sequence encodes CASSLAARGISDTQYF.